The 12 T cell receptor beta chains in this list originate from one sample, sequenced in a study of CD8+CD57+ T cells in acquired aplastic anemia. Researchers used genomic DNA as the template to profile TCR beta VDJ and CDR3. MiXCR, applied by TCRdb to the reads, yields one record per CDR3 protein. The sample carries roughly 170,000 distinct CDR3 sequences, 45% to 60% recorded once. CD8+CD57+ cell expansion, shown by flow cytometry, had occurred in the patients selected for sequencing. Source material: sorted CD4+, CD8+, or CD8+CD57+ T cells (not recorded which) from PBMCs. These receptors were collected from a human donor with aplastic anemia.

The V gene is TRBV24-1, the J gene TRBJ2-7; 12 nucleotides match TRBD2. Looked up from germline, CDR1 is KGHDR and CDR2 is SFDVKD. Losses at the gene ends were 5 bases for V and 6 bases for J; bases not matched to a gene: 7. The CDR3 contains 15 residues. The CDR3, as DNA: TGTGCCACCAGTGCCTCTAGCGGGGGGGCCGGCGAGCAGTACTTC. As protein: CATSASSGGAGEQYF.

This rearrangement joins TRBV2 to TRBJ2-5; 9 positions agree with TRBD2. V was clipped by 4 bases and J by 5 bases; unmatched bases: 14. The CDR3 runs 17 residues. Germline CDR1 is SNHLY and CDR2 is FYNNEI. The CDR3 loop reads CASSVLAGRTAGETQYF. CDR3 bases: TGTGCCAGCAGTGTCCTAGCGGGAAGGACGGCTGGGGAGACCCAGTACTTC.

Points on this clonotype: The junction and the germline gene differ at one end; a read error may be behind it. The chain carries TRBV20-1 and TRBJ2-1, with D maybe TRBD2 (6 bases). This CDR3 comprises 14 residues. In germline, CDR1 is DFQATT, CDR2 SNEGSKA (reference sequence). The DNA for the CDR3 is TGCAGTGCTAGCCCCCTAACGGGAGACAATGAGCAGTTCTTT. Translated, it gives CSASPLTGDNEQFF.

The chain employs TRBV2 and TRBJ1-2; D is perhaps TRBD1 (5 bases). V lost 3 bases, J lost 8 bases, and 13 bases lay in between. The CDR3 sequence is 13 residues long. CDR1 and CDR2 (germline): SNHLY, FYNNEI. The CDR3 nucleotides are TGTGCCAGCAGTGAGGGGCTGCGCACGGGCTACACCTTC. It is translated as CASSEGLRTGYTF.

The chain has TRBV10-2 and TRBJ1-3; 8 bases line up with TRBD1. In germline, CDR1 is WSHSY, CDR2 SAAADI. Germline trimming cut 10 bases from V and 4 bases from J; bases unmatched to any gene: 9. The CDR3 spans 14 residues. The CDR3 loop is CAIAGGLTGNTIYF. CDR3 DNA sequence: TGCGCCATAGCAGGGGGCTTGACCGGAAACACCATATATTTT.

Remarks on this clonotype: Relative to the germline gene, one junction end is altered; a read error may explain this. This chain links TRBV20-1 with TRBJ2-7; 7 bases map to TRBD2. The CDR3 length is 13 residues. The germline V gene encodes CDR1 DFQATT and CDR2 SNEGSKA (reference sequence). DNA for the CDR3: TGCAGTGCTAGCCCAGCGGGAATGACCGAGCCGTACTTC. It is translated as CSASPAGMTEPYF.

This chain links TRBV25-1 with TRBJ2-2; D is unclear. The V gene lost 7 bases and the J gene lost 7 bases, with 10 bases spanning the gap. CDR3 length equals 12 residues. Germline CDR1 is MGHDK and CDR2 is SYGVNS. In nucleotides, the CDR3 is TGTGCCAGCACCACACTTTACGGGGAGCTGTTTTTT. It encodes CASTTLYGELFF.

Many counts were recorded for this clonotype. This chain uses TRBV12-3 or TRBV12-4 with TRBJ2-7; D perhaps matches TRBD1 (5 bases). The CDR3 consists of 14 residues. Deletions cut 5 bases from V and 5 bases from J, with 16 bases between. In DNA form, the CDR3 reads TGTGCCAGCAGTCTTCGGACACCCAACAACGAGCAGTACTTC. Protein sequence: CASSLRTPNNEQYF.

Only a few counts were recorded for this clonotype. The rearrangement joins TRBV15 to TRBJ1-4; D gene ambiguous. The CDR3 spans 15 residues. V lost 4 bases and J 0 bases, leaving 9 bases between the germline ends. Germline V gives CDR1 LNHNV, CDR2 YYDKDF (reference sequence). CDR3 in DNA: TGTGCCACCAGCACGAGAAGGCCAACTAATGAAAAACTGTTTTTT. This sequence encodes CATSTRRPTNEKLFF.

The table lists this clonotype with many counts. The V gene is TRBV6-1, the J gene TRBJ1-5; a weak D match, TRBD1 (5 bases). Per germline, CDR1 MNHNS and CDR2 SASEGT. The CDR3 contains 14 residues. V was clipped by 2 bases and J by 1 base, with 6 bases between them. CDR3 sequence: CASSERDSNQPQHF. The CDR3 coding sequence is TGTGCCAGCAGTGAACGGGACAGCAATCAGCCCCAGCATTTT.

The rearrangement links TRBV20-1 to TRBJ2-5; D is unresolved. V lost 1 base, J lost 5 bases, and 14 bases lay in between. Germline V CDR1 and CDR2: DFQATT, SNEGSKA (reference sequence). CDR3 length equals 14 residues. In DNA, the CDR3 is TGCAGTGCTAGAGGTTATAAGGGCGGCGAGACCCAGTACTTC. Amino acid sequence: CSARGYKGGETQYF.

This chain joins TRBV19 and TRBJ1-2; the match to TRBD1 covers 8 bases. The CDR3 runs to 12 residues. CDR1 LNHDA and CDR2 SQIVND come from the germline V gene (reference sequence). Trimming removed 3 bases from V and 8 bases from J; junction bases left unmatched: 2. CDR3 sequence (DNA): TGTGCCAGTAGTATTACAGGGGGAGGCTACACCTTC. As protein: CASSITGGGYTF.